This TCR beta chain was sequenced during a study of T-cell reconstitution after alpha-beta-depleted transplantation in children. Unique molecular identifiers were used to barcode this TCRbeta library. One entry per CDR3 protein, called by TCRdb with MiXCR from the PCR reads. Found here are some 500,000 distinct CDR3 sequences, roughly 18% of them singletons; the top ten hold 3% to 3.5%. Germline lookup yields CDR1 SGDLS and CDR2 YYNGEE. The CDR3 runs to 16 residues. J gave up 5 bases and V 3 bases, and 8 bases lay outside the gene matches. Sequencing used PBMCs from the stem cell graft donor, obtained from the stem cell graft. The chain employs TRBV9 and TRBJ2-3; the match to TRBD1 covers 11 bases. This clonotype was obtained from a human donor who donated a stem cell graft to a child with acute lymphoblastic leukemia. The CDR3 sequence: CASSERDRGVRDTQYF. In DNA form, the CDR3 reads TGTGCCAGCAGCGAGAGGGACAGGGGGGTCAGAGATACGCAGTATTTT. The full variable domain, its missing parts supplied by reference TRBV9 and TRBJ2-3, is DSGVTQTPKHLITATGQRVTLRCSPRSGDLSVYWYQQSLDQGLQFLIQYYNGEERAKGNILERFSAQQFPDLHSELNLSSLELGDSALYFCASSERDRGVRDTQYFGPGTRLTVL.